This T cell receptor beta chain was captured in a study of T-cell memory formation after mild COVID-19. This clonotype came up a few times. J gave up 4 bases and V 4 bases, and 13 bases lay outside the gene matches. The CDR3 extends over 17 amino acids. CDR1 and CDR2 from the germline V gene are LGHNA and YNFKEQ. Barcoded TCR alpha and TCR beta cDNA libraries with UMIs came from 5'RACE using constant-segment primers. Via MiXCR, TCRdb re-called the 5' RACE reads, giving one row per CDR3 protein. The sample gives about 470,000 distinct CDR3 sequences, roughly 23% of which show up once; 12% is in the top ten.

The sequenced material came from PBMCs or a T cell subset sorted from them (not recorded which). This rearrangement joins TRBV4-2 to TRBJ2-1; the match to TRBD2 covers 7 bases. The receptor was isolated from an adult woman who had mild COVID-19 (a few samples of this study predate the infection). Cell type and time point are not known. DNA of the CDR3: TGTGCCAGCAGCCGGGGGATTACCAGCGGGATATACAATGAGCAGTTCTTC. As protein: CASSRGITSGIYNEQFF.